The T cell receptor (beta chain) under discussion was sequenced for a study of patients and donors after allogeneic stem cell transplantation. V was trimmed by 1 base and J by 1 base, leaving 7 bases between them. This CDR3 is built from 14 residues. Looked up from germline, CDR1 is MGHDK and CDR2 is SYGVNS. Each CDR3 protein is one row after TCRdb ran MiXCR on the RT-PCR reads. The profile shows about a million distinct CDR3 sequences, roughly 18% of them singletons. The receptor was derived from a human donor who was either an allogeneic HSCT recipient or a stem cell or donor lymphocyte infusion donor (not recorded which). It is not recorded whose cells these are; they may come from a transplant donor. Sequenced input: blood, either unsorted or a sorted T cell fraction (not recorded which). This chain links TRBV25-1 with TRBJ1-1; D is unclear. The CDR3 coding sequence is TGTGCCAGCAGTGAATCGGCTAAGAACACTGAAGCTTTCTTT. Protein: CASSESAKNTEAFF. Full variable domain (remainder filled in from reference TRBV25-1 and TRBJ1-1): EADIYQTPRYLVIGTGKKITLECSQTMGHDKMYWYQQDPGMELHLIHYSYGVNSTEKGDLSSESTVSRIRTEHFPLTLESARPSHTSQYLCASSESAKNTEAFFGQGTRLTVV.